One and the same sample provided the 11 T cell receptor beta chains below, sequenced in a study of shared clonotypes between healthy human individuals. Generated by immunoSEQ multiplex PCR, the TCRdb table keeps only in-frame clones and is missing some. The sample carries a few million clones, 92% recorded once. The sequenced material came from naive CD4+ T cells from PBMCs. Subset denoted: CD45RA+ positively selected. The receptors shown here come from a man between 18 and 29 years old in good health. Some clones in this sample may be carry-over from other donors' samples.

The chain couples TRBV27 to TRBJ2-6; 7 bases line up with TRBD2. The CDR3 runs 18 residues. V shed 5 bases, J shed 2 bases, and the junction held 12 bases outside the gene matches. The germline gives CDR1 MNHEY, CDR2 SMNVEV (reference sequence). CDR3 sequence reads: CASSPPGGRGPGANVLTF. The CDR3 DNA sequence: TGTGCCAGCAGTCCGCCGGGCGGGAGAGGGCCTGGGGCCAACGTCCTGACTTTC.

The chain combines TRBV28 with TRBJ2-7, with no clear D. Trimming took 8 bases from V and 3 from J, leaving 14 bases between them. The CDR3 loop spans 13 amino acids. Per the germline V gene, CDR1 is MDHEN and CDR2 is SYDVKM. CDR3 sequence: CASAPRSYYEQYF. CDR3 DNA sequence: TGTGCCAGCGCGCCGCGCAGTTACTACGAGCAGTACTTC.

This sequence joins TRBV7-9 and TRBJ2-3; D is perhaps TRBD2 (6 bases). The CDR3 has 15 amino acids. CDR1 and CDR2 (germline): SEHNR, FQNEAQ (reference sequence). V was clipped by 1 base and J by 2 bases, with 10 bases between them. As DNA, the CDR3 is TGTGCCAGCAGCTTAGGGAGGGCCGCCACAGATACGCAGTATTTT. Translating it yields CASSLGRAATDTQYF. Variable domain in full (rest from reference TRBV7-9 and TRBJ2-3): DTGVSQNPRHKITKRGQNVTFRCDPISEHNRLYWYRQTLGQGPEFLTYFQNEAQLEKSRLLSDRFSAERPKGSFSTLEIQRTEQGDSAMYLCASSLGRAATDTQYFGPGTRLTVL.

The chain has TRBV4-3 and TRBJ2-3; no reliable D call. Trimming stripped 3 bases from V and 0 bases from J, with 10 bases between. Germline values: CDR1 LGHNA, CDR2 YSLEER. The CDR3 extends over 15 amino acids. The CDR3 DNA is TGCGCCAGCAGCCAGATCCACGGGAGCACAGATACGCAGTATTTT. It translates to CASSQIHGSTDTQYF.

The V gene is TRBV7-8, the J gene TRBJ2-1; the match to TRBD1 covers 7 bases. Germline loops: CDR1 SGHVS, CDR2 FQNEAQ. Germline trimming cut 5 bases from V and 10 bases from J; bases unmatched to any gene: 14. The CDR3 sequence is 15 residues long. The CDR3 DNA reads TGTGCCAGCAGCCACCAGGGGGACCCCCGAGCCGAGCAGTTCTTC. Residues: CASSHQGDPRAEQFF.

This chain connects TRBV28 to TRBJ2-1, with D possibly TRBD2 on 7 matching bases. The germline V gene has CDR1 MDHEN and CDR2 SYDVKM. The CDR3 sequence is 15 residues long. Trimming shortened V by 7 bases and J by 5 bases, and 18 bases separated the two germline ends. The CDR3 DNA sequence: TGTGCCAGCATCAAAGGGGGGGGAGGGAACAATGAGCAGTTCTTC. Its translation: CASIKGGGGNNEQFF.

In regard to this clone: Within the sample, other DNA sequences also encode this same CDR3. This chain joins TRBV29-1 and TRBJ2-5; no firm D call. The CDR3 is 13 residues long. CDR1 and CDR2 (germline): SQVTM, ANQGSEA. The V end was cut by 2 bases, the J end by 1 base, with 8 bases between. The CDR3 DNA reads as TGCAGCGTTGAACGCAGGCTCCAAGAGACCCAGTACTTC. As protein: CSVERRLQETQYF.

V usage is TRBV18 and J usage is TRBJ2-7, with D perhaps TRBD2 (6 bases). Germline values: CDR1 KGHSH, CDR2 LQKENI. V lost 4 bases, J lost 3 bases, and 10 bases lay in between. The CDR3 has 13 amino acids. The CDR3 sequence is CASSHFGGYEQYF. CDR3 DNA sequence: TGTGCCAGCTCACACTTCGGGGGCTACGAGCAGTACTTC.

The rearrangement links TRBV5-6 to TRBJ2-2, with D perhaps TRBD1 (5 bases). CDR3 size: 16 residues. V was pared by 4 bases and J by 4 bases, with 17 bases between. Germline V CDR1 and CDR2: SGHDT, YYEEEE. CDR3 loop: CASSTVRGAATGELFF. CDR3 nucleotide sequence: TGTGCCAGCAGCACCGTTAGGGGTGCGGCCACCGGGGAGCTGTTTTTT.

The rearrangement joins TRBV4-1 to TRBJ1-2; D is unresolved. This CDR3 region has 17 residues. Germline CDR1 reads MGHRA; CDR2 reads YSYEKL. V shed 3 bases and J shed 7 bases, with 24 bases lying between them. CDR3 region: CASSQPSNGPGVGGYTF. The DNA for the CDR3 is TGCGCCAGCAGCCAGCCTTCGAATGGCCCGGGAGTAGGTGGCTACACCTTC.

V is TRBV2 and J is TRBJ1-2; 10 bases are shared with TRBD1. The CDR3 loop spans 12 amino acids. Germline V gives CDR1 SNHLY, CDR2 FYNNEI. V trimming: 8 bases; J trimming: 14 bases; junction bases outside the gene matches: 11. Here the CDR3 DNA reads TGTGCCAGCGGACCTCGGGACAGGGGCTGTACCTTC. The encoded protein is CASGPRDRGCTF.